This entry describes one TCR beta chain. As yet, its antigen is unknown. This entry comes from a study of T cells expressing NK-cell markers. Study summary: Researchers got TCR beta repertoires out of sorted CD3+CD56+NKG2C+, CD3+CD56+NKG2C- and CD3+CD56-NKG2C+ T cells.

TCRdb re-called the 5' RACE reads and shows each CDR3 protein once, DNA omitted. Its clone listing holds fewer than 400,000 distinct CDR3 sequences. The CDR3 runs 13 residues. CDR1 is SGHNT and CDR2 is YYREEE in the germline V gene (reference sequence). Study observations and caveats: Dominant NKG2C+ clonotypes made up about 1.0-8% of CD8+ T cells in several donors.

This sequence originates from a man aged 18 to 69 in good health. The sample consisted of blood T cells: a sorted CD56 or NKG2C T cell subset, CD4+ or CD8+ T cells, or bulk PBMC T cells (not recorded which). The rearrangement joins TRBV5-4 to TRBJ2-5. CDR3 residues: CASSADPRETQYF.